The 8 T cell receptor beta chains reported below all come from one sample, sequenced in a study of blood T cell repertoires in COVID-19. Clones were sequenced by immunoSEQ multiplex PCR, and TCRdb holds only the in-frame ones, with some missing. The data show over 200,000 clones, roughly 90% seen once. Sequenced material: PBMCs or T cells enriched from blood (not recorded which). These receptors all come from a woman in her twenties or thirties who had been exposed to COVID-19.

The chain recombines TRBV6-6 with TRBJ2-7; D not certain. Germline values: CDR1 MNHNY, CDR2 SVGAGI (reference sequence). The CDR3 has 14 amino acids. Trimming left V 0 bases short and J 5 bases short, with 11 bases between. CDR3 sequence (DNA): TGTGCCAGCAGTTACTCTCACTCGTCTGACGAGCAGTACTTC. The encoded protein is CASSYSHSSDEQYF.

The chain couples TRBV7-2 to TRBJ1-6; tentatively, D is TRBD1 (5 bases). In germline, CDR1 is SGHTA, CDR2 FQGNSA. There are 15 residues in the CDR3. The germline V and J ends were trimmed by 1 base and 9 bases, with 13 bases remaining between them. The CDR3 loop reads CASSLEGDRASPLHF. The CDR3 DNA sequence: TGTGCCAGCAGCTTAGAGGGCGACAGAGCTTCACCCCTCCACTTT. Drawing the rest from reference TRBV7-2 and TRBJ1-6, the complete variable domain is GAGVSQSPSNKVTEKGKDVELRCDPISGHTALYWYRQSLGQGLEFLIYFQGNSAPDKSGLPSDRFSAERTGGSVSTLTIQRTQQEDSAVYLCASSLEGDRASPLHFGNGTRLTVT.

The rearrangement joins TRBV6-5 to TRBJ1-6, with a weak D call TRBD1 (6 bases). From germline, CDR1 is MNHEY and CDR2 SVGAGI. This CDR3 is built from 13 residues. The germline V and J ends were trimmed by 4 bases and 10 bases, with 11 bases remaining between them. The chain's CDR3 is CASSFQGRSPLHF. The DNA for the CDR3 is TGTGCCAGCAGTTTCCAGGGGAGATCACCCCTCCACTTT.

This rearrangement joins TRBV7-8 to TRBJ2-3; tentatively, D is TRBD2 (6 bases). The CDR3 extends over 21 amino acids. V was cut by 1 base and J by 0 bases, with 26 bases left in between. CDR1 is SGHVS, CDR2 FQNEAQ, per germline. CDR3 in amino acids: CASSLGGPLAPLLSSTDTQYF. In DNA, the CDR3 is TGTGCCAGCAGCTTAGGGGGACCTCTAGCGCCGTTACTCTCTAGCACAGATACGCAGTATTTT.

The chain has TRBV28 and TRBJ1-4, with 9 bases matching TRBD1. The V gene end was trimmed by 5 bases and the J gene end by 5 bases; junction bases not matched to a gene: 12. The CDR3 has 17 residues. CDR1 MDHEN and CDR2 SYDVKM come from the germline V gene. The CDR3 here is CASSPRGQGPQNEKLFF. DNA for the CDR3: TGTGCCAGCAGTCCCCGGGGACAGGGACCCCAAAATGAAAAACTGTTTTTT.

The genes are TRBV6-6 and TRBJ1-1; the D gene is possibly TRBD1 (5 bases). The CDR3 runs 15 residues. Germline V CDR1 and CDR2: MNHNY, SVGAGI (reference sequence). Trimming pared 2 bases from V and 1 base from J, leaving 11 bases between. The CDR3 sequence is CASSYGGGSNTEAFF. The CDR3 nucleotides are TGTGCCAGCAGTTACGGTGGGGGGTCGAACACTGAAGCTTTCTTT.

This clone has a handful of counts. The chain employs TRBV21-1 and TRBJ2-5; the tabulated D call, TRBD2, remains unverified against the DNA. TRBV21-1 is noted as a pseudogene. The CDR3 totals 15 residues. The CDR3 spells CASSKGRVRRETQYF. CDR3 bases: TGTGCCAGCAGCAAAGGGAGGGTTAGGAGAGAGACCCAGTACTTC.

This sequence joins TRBV7-8 and TRBJ2-2; D is undetermined. Germline CDR1 SGHVS, CDR2 FQNEAQ. CDR3 length: 15 residues. V shed 2 bases and J shed 0 bases, with 7 bases lying between them. The CDR3 nucleotides are TGTGCCAGCAGCTTAATCAATGCGAACACCGGGGAGCTGTTTTTT. Its protein is CASSLINANTGELFF.